This passage covers 7 T cell receptor beta chains from one sample sequenced in a study of blood T cell repertoires in COVID-19. Profiling relied on immunoSEQ multiplex PCR, and the TCRdb table lists in-frame clones only, not all of them. The data hold around 300,000 clones, with roughly 90% observed a single time. Sequencing input: PBMCs or T cells enriched from blood (not recorded which). These receptors originate from a woman aged 25 to 39 who had recovered from COVID-19.

This sequence joins TRBV29-1 and TRBJ2-6, with D possibly TRBD1 on 5 matching bases. This CDR3 spans 15 amino acids. Between the trimmed V and J ends, which lost 5 bases and 3 bases, there was a span of 14 bases. Germline assignment: CDR1 SQVTM and CDR2 ANQGSEA. CDR3 residues: CSVPVAGRGANVLTF. Here the CDR3 DNA reads TGCAGCGTTCCTGTGGCAGGGCGTGGGGCCAACGTCCTGACTTTC.

The chain is built from TRBV10-3 and TRBJ1-1; possible D gene TRBD1, 5 bases. The ends were cut back, 3 bases at V and 7 bases at J, with 6 bases in the middle. Germline V gives CDR1 ENHRY, CDR2 SYGVKD. This CDR3 comprises 11 residues. The CDR3 reads CAISDRGEAFF. The CDR3 DNA reads TGTGCCATCAGTGATAGGGGTGAAGCTTTCTTT.

This clone was seen once. J is TRBJ2-4 and V is TRBV11-2, with D tentatively TRBD2 (6 bases). The germline CDR1 and CDR2 sequences are SGHAT and FQNNGV. The CDR3 sequence is 19 residues long. Trimming took off 5 bases at V and 0 bases at J, with 23 bases between the two ends. The CDR3 sequence: CASSPTAAGPKVAKNIQYF. The CDR3 DNA reads as TGTGCCAGCAGCCCCACCGCGGCGGGGCCCAAGGTAGCCAAAAACATTCAGTACTTC.

The chain recombines TRBV3-1 (or the pseudogene TRBV3-2) with TRBJ2-1, with D unclear. This CDR3 spans 12 amino acids. Germline V lookup: CDR1 LGHDT, CDR2 YNNKEL (reference sequence). Trimming stripped 5 bases from V and 6 bases from J, with 8 bases between. The CDR3 DNA follows: TGTGCCAGCAGCAGCAACTTCAATGAGCAGTTCTTC. Residues: CASSSNFNEQFF.

This chain uses TRBV19 with TRBJ1-5; a possible D gene is TRBD1 (6 bases). Trimming removed 3 bases at V and 2 bases at J, with 14 bases between. CDR1 is LNHDA and CDR2 is SQIVND in the germline V gene (reference sequence). The CDR3 extends over 16 amino acids. As DNA, the CDR3 is TGTGCCAGTAGTATCGGGAGGGGGATGGGCAATCAGCCCCAGCATTTT. Its protein product is CASSIGRGMGNQPQHF.

The chain links TRBV29-1 to TRBJ1-3, with 7 bases identical to TRBD1. Germline V gene data show CDR1 as SQVTM and CDR2 as ANQGSEA. The length of the CDR3 is 14 residues. Unmatched junction bases numbered 7, after V lost 5 bases and J lost 3 bases. The CDR3 bases are TGCAGCGTTTCGACAGGGTACGGTGGAAACACCATATATTTT. This translates into CSVSTGYGGNTIYF.

The V gene is TRBV18, the J gene TRBJ2-1; weak D call: TRBD1 (6 bases). The CDR3 spans 17 residues. Trimming shortened V by 0 bases and J by 0 bases, and 12 bases separated the two germline ends. From germline, CDR1 is KGHSH and CDR2 LQKENI. CDR3 residues: CASSPPMGHSSYNEQFF. The CDR3 DNA sequence: TGTGCCAGCTCACCACCGATGGGACACAGCTCCTACAATGAGCAGTTCTTC.